Below, one TCR beta chain is given with its context. Antigen specificity is unknown. The data were produced by immunoSEQ multiplex PCR, yet TCRdb's version contains in-frame clones alone and is incomplete. The table records hundreds of thousands of clones, about 86% of them present only once. The data derive from a study of cytomegalovirus exposure and HLA in healthy donors. Study observations and caveats: A few chains tied to CMV proved CMV antigen-specific in vitro. Overall, approximately 150 TCR beta chains were annotated as cytomegalovirus-associated.

The TCR sequence derives from a woman younger than 45 in good health and CMV-seropositive. Sequencing was carried out using PBMCs.

This chain's CDR3 is CASSSGLAADTQYF. The DNA of the CDR3 is TGTGCCAGCAGCTCGGGACTAGCGGCAGATACGCAGTATTTT. The chain combines TRBV7-9 with TRBJ2-3; 11 nucleotides match TRBD2. Germline V gene data show CDR1 as SEHNR and CDR2 as FQNEAQ (reference sequence). The V segment lost 4 bases and the J segment 4 bases; nucleotides outside the gene matches: 1. This CDR3 region has 14 residues.